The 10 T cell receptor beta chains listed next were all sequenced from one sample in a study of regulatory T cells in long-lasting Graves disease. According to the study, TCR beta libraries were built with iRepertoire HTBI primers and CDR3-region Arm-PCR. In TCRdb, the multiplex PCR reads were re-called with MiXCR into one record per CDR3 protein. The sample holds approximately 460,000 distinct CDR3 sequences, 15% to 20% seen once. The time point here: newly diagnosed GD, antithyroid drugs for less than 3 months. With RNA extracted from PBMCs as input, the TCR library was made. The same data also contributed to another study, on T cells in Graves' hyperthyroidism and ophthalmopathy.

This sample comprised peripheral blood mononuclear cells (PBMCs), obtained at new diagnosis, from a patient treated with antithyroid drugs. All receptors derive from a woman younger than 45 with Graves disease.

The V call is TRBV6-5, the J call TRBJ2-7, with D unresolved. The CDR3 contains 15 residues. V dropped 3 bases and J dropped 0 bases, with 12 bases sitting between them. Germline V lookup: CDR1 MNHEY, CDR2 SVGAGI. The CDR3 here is CASSYSLTHSYEQYF. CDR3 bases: TGTGCCAGCAGTTATTCCCTTACACACTCCTACGAGCAGTACTTC.

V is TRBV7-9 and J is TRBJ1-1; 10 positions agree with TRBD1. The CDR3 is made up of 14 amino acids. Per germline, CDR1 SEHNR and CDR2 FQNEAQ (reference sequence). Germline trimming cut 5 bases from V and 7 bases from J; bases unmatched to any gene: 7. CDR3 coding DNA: TGTGCCAGCAGCCCCCGGACAGGGGGGATTGAAGCTTTCTTT. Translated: CASSPRTGGIEAFF.

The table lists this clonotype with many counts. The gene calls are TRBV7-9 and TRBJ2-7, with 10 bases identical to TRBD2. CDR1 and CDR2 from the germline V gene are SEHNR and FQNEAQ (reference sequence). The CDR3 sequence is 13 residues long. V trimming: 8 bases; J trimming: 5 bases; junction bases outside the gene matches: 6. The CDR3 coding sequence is TGTGCCAGCTTAGCTAGCGGGAGTGACGAGCAGTACTTC. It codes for CASLASGSDEQYF.

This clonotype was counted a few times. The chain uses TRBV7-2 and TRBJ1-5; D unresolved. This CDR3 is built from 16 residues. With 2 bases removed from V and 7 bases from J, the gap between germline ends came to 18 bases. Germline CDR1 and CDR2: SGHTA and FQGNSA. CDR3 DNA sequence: TGTGCCAGCAGCTTAATAGTGGCGGGTCGATCCCAGCCCCAGCATTTT. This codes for CASSLIVAGRSQPQHF.

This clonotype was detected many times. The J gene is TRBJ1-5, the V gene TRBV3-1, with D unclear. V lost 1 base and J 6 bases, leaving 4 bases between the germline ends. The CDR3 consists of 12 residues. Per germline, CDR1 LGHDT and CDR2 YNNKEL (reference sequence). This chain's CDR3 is CASSQAGQPQHF. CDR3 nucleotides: TGTGCCAGCAGCCAAGCGGGTCAGCCCCAGCATTTT.

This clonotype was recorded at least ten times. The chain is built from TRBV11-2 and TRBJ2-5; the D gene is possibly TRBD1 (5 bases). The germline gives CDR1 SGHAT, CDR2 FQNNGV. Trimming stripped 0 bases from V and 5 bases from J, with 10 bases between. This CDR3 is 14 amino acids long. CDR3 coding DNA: TGTGCCAGCAGCTTAGACAGGGTACGGGAGACCCAGTACTTC. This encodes CASSLDRVRETQYF.

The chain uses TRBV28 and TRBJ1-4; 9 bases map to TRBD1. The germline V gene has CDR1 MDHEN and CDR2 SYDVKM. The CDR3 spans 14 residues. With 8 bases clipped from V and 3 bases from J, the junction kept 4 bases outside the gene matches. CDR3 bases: TGTGCCAGCCGACAGGGGGTCGCTAATGAAAAACTGTTTTTT. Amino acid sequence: CASRQGVANEKLFF.

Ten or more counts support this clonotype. The CDR3 DNA reads TGCGCCAGCAGCTTGGGTGGGACGCCAGTCAACATCTACTATGGCTACACCTTC. Translation gives CASSLGGTPVNIYYGYTF. The chain carries TRBV5-1 and TRBJ1-2; possible D gene TRBD1, 5 bases. Trimming cost V 0 bases and J 3 bases, with 21 bases left between them. The germline V gene encodes CDR1 SGHRS and CDR2 YFSETQ. The CDR3 has 18 amino acids.

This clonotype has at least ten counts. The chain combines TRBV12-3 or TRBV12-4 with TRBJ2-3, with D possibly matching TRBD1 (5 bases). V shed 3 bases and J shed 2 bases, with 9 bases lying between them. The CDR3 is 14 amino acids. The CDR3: CASSLGRTTDTQYF. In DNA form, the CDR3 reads TGTGCCAGCAGTTTGGGGCGAACCACAGATACGCAGTATTTT.

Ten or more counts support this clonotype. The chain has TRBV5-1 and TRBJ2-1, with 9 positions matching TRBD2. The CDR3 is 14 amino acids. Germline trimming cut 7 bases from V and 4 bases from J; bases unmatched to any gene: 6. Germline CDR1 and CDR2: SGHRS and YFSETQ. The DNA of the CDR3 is TGCGCCAGCCGGGAGACTAGCGGATACAATGAGCAGTTCTTC. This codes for CASRETSGYNEQFF.